This T cell receptor (beta chain) was obtained from a study of identifying expanded T cells in peripheral blood. Study-wide results and caveats: Differentially abundant clones: around 1.2 between replicates, roughly 16 at 2 to 3 weeks, 19 to 20 at four.

On this clone: Its antigen is not known.

Method: immunoSEQ multiplex PCR; TCRdb's copy keeps in-frame clones and lacks some. The profile shows some 99,000 clones, about nine tenths of them singletons. The CDR3 consists of 15 residues. J gave up 5 bases and V 4 bases, and 7 bases lay outside the gene matches. Germline assignment: CDR1 SEHNR and CDR2 FQNEAQ (reference sequence). The receptor was derived from a person aged 18-70 years in good health. The chain couples TRBV7-9 to TRBJ2-5, with TRBD1 identical over 10 bases. Material for sequencing was blood. The CDR3 DNA reads TGTGCCAGCAGCTCCGGGACAGGGGTTTGGGAGACCCAGTACTTC. It encodes CASSSGTGVWETQYF.